Here is one TCR beta chain with its context. The data were obtained in a study of graft-versus-host responses after intestinal transplantation. Profiled with immunoSEQ multiplex PCR; TCRdb holds only in-frame clones, not every one. The sample has around 7,400 clones, almost 70% seen once. Lamina propria and intraepithelial lymphocytes were released by processing graft tissue. The sequencing here drew on ileum tissue, taken around 33 weeks after intestinal transplantation. The sequence was collected from a human patient who received an intestinal transplant, so some T cells may come from the graft donor.

The CDR3 protein is CASTLAGRKDNEQFF. CDR3 bases: TGCGCCAGCACCCTAGCGGGACGAAAAGACAATGAGCAGTTCTTC. The chain recombines TRBV5-1 with TRBJ2-1; TRBD2 matches 9 bases. This CDR3 has 15 amino acids. V lost 6 bases to trimming and J lost 5 bases; unmatched junction nucleotides: 9. Per germline, CDR1 SGHRS and CDR2 YFSETQ. Full variable domain (rest looked up from reference TRBV5-1 and TRBJ2-1): KAGVTQTPRYLIKTRGQQVTLSCSPISGHRSVSWYQQTPGQGLQFLFEYFSETQRNKGNFPGRFSGRQFSNSRSEMNVSTLELGDSALYLCASTLAGRKDNEQFFGPGTRLTVL.